These T cell receptor beta chains were read from a single sample in a study of cytomegalovirus exposure and HLA in healthy donors. The data were produced by immunoSEQ multiplex PCR, yet TCRdb's version contains in-frame clones alone and is incomplete. Of under 200,000 clones listed, 60% to 85% are singletons. Material: PBMCs. The source of these receptors is a man aged 50-59 years in good health and CMV-seropositive. Each CDR3 is given with its conserved first and last residue. D genes are given only for firm matches. A clone size is listed for some rows: how often the clone was seen (once, few, many), or a class if it is expanded.

J gene,clone size,D gene,V gene,CDR3 DNA,CDR3 protein
TRBJ2-2,once,-,TRBV2,TGTGCCAGCAGTGAAAGGCAGACTACCGGGGAGCTGTTTTTT,CASSERQTTGELFF
TRBJ2-2,once,-,TRBV7-7,TGTGCCAGCAGCCCAATATCACCAACGAACACCGGGGAGTTGTTTTTT,CASSPISPTNTGELFF
TRBJ2-1,-,TRBD2,TRBV29-1,TGCAGCGTTGAAGGTCCTAGCGGGTATAATGAGCAGTTCTTC,CSVEGPSGYNEQFF
TRBJ2-3,-,-,TRBV2,TGTGCCAGCAGCGTACACACACTAGCTACCACAGATACGCAGTATTTT,CASSVHTLATTDTQYF
TRBJ2-7,-,TRBD1,TRBV30,TGTGCCTGGACGAACAGGGGGCCCCCCGAGCAGTACTTC,CAWTNRGPPEQYF
TRBJ1-2,-,TRBD1,TRBV7-9,TGTGCCAGCAGCTTACCTGAGGACAGGGGGCATGGCTACACCTTC,CASSLPEDRGHGYTF
TRBJ1-5,-,-,TRBV6-5,TGTGCCAGCAGTCCGGCAGGGCTTCTGACCCAGCATTTT,CASSPAGLLTQHF
TRBJ1-2,-,-,TRBV9,TGTGCCAGCAGCCCCCACCCAGGGCAGGTTAGCGGCTACACCTTC,CASSPHPGQVSGYTF
TRBJ1-2,-,-,TRBV2,TGTGCCAGCAGTGTGGGTCAGGGCAACTCCTACACCTTC,CASSVGQGNSYTF
TRBJ1-2,-,-,TRBV4-1,TGCGCCAGCAGCCTTACTACAGGGACCAACTATGGCTACACCTTC,CASSLTTGTNYGYTF
TRBJ1-4,-,TRBD1,TRBV19,TGTGCCAGTACGGGACAGCCTAATGAAAAACTGTTTTTT,CASTGQPNEKLFF
TRBJ1-5,-,-,TRBV7-8,TGTGCCAGCAGCTTATGGGAGGAGGGCAATCAGCCCCAGCATTTT,CASSLWEEGNQPQHF
TRBJ2-7,-,-,TRBV4-2,TGTGCCAGCAGCCAAGATCTGTGGACACCGAGCTCCTACGAGCAGTACTTC,CASSQDLWTPSSYEQYF
TRBJ2-7,-,-,TRBV16,TGTGCCAGCAGCCAATGGGGAGTACTCTACGAGCAGTACTTC,CASSQWGVLYEQYF
TRBJ2-5,few,-,TRBV15,TGTGCCACCCGCGGCCGAGGCGTTGATGTACGCCAAGAGACCCAGTACTTC,CATRGRGVDVRQETQYF
TRBJ1-4,-,TRBD1,TRBV7-2,TGTGCCAGCAGCTTCGGGACAGGAGGTGAAAAACTGTTTTTT,CASSFGTGGEKLFF
TRBJ2-7,-,-,TRBV6-6,TGTGCCAGCAGGGCCCTCAGGGGGGTGGGGGAGCAGTACTTC,CASRALRGVGEQYF
TRBJ2-5,-,TRBD2,TRBV11-2,TGTGCCAGCAGCCTCCCTAGACTAGCGGAGTACCAAGAGACCCAGTACTTC,CASSLPRLAEYQETQYF
TRBJ1-2,-,-,TRBV7-9,TGTGCCAGCAGCTCGGACGGGATCTATGGCTACACCTTC,CASSSDGIYGYTF
TRBJ1-5,once,-,TRBV19,TGTGCCAGTAGTATGGTACAGCAGCCCCAGCATTTT,CASSMVQQPQHF
TRBJ2-2,-,TRBD2,TRBV10-3,TGTGCCATCAGTGGACCCGCTAGCGGGCGCTCCACCGGGGAGCTGTTTTTT,CAISGPASGRSTGELFF
TRBJ1-1,-,TRBD1,TRBV5-1,TGCGCCAGCAGCCTACTCGGACAGGGGTTCACTGAAGCTTTCTTT,CASSLLGQGFTEAFF
TRBJ1-2,-,-,TRBV7-9,TGTGCCAGCAGCAGTTTTCGGGGGGGCTATGGCTACACCTTC,CASSSFRGGYGYTF
TRBJ2-5,few,-,TRBV2,TGTGCCAGCAGGTTACCGTGGGGGGATGGCCAGAAGACCCAGTACTTC,CASRLPWGDGQKTQYF
TRBJ1-6,-,-,TRBV6-6,TGTGCCAGCAGTCCGTTGCAGGGTTTTAGTTCACCCCTCCACTTT,CASSPLQGFSSPLHF
TRBJ2-5,few,TRBD2,TRBV18,TGTGCCAGCTCACCACAGCTGCTAGCGGAGGAGACCCAGTACTTC,CASSPQLLAEETQYF
TRBJ1-1,-,TRBD1,TRBV7-8,TGTGCCAGCAGCTCCCGGACAGGGAATATCAACACTGAAGCTTTCTTT,CASSSRTGNINTEAFF
TRBJ2-7,-,TRBD1,TRBV2,TGTGCCAGCAGCGGGACAGGGGTTAGCGAGCAGTACTTC,CASSGTGVSEQYF
TRBJ1-1,-,-,TRBV6-1,TGTGCCAGCAGTGAATCTGGCTTCGAAGCTTTCTTT,CASSESGFEAFF
TRBJ2-5,-,-,TRBV5-1,TGCGCCGCTGGGGGGAGCCCCGGGGAGACCCAGTACTTC,CAAGGSPGETQYF
TRBJ2-3,few,-,TRBV5-1,TGCGCCAGCAGTCTCGACAGGTTTTTAGATACGCAGTATTTT,CASSLDRFLDTQYF
TRBJ1-2,-,-,TRBV6-6,TGTGCCAGCAGTTATCTCAACAGTGACTATGGCTACACCTTC,CASSYLNSDYGYTF
TRBJ2-5,-,-,TRBV7-7,TGTGCCAGCAGGCCGGGGATCGGGGTTGCGGAGACCCAGTACTTC,CASRPGIGVAETQYF
TRBJ1-4,-,-,TRBV18,TGTGCCAGCTCACTATACCCTGCTCGGGCTAATGAAAAACTGTTTTTT,CASSLYPARANEKLFF
TRBJ2-3,-,-,TRBV29-1,TGCAGCGTTGTAGCTAGCACAGATACGCAGTATTTT,CSVVASTDTQYF
TRBJ1-1,-,-,TRBV2,TGTGCCAGCAGTGCGGGGTACCCGAACACTGAAGCTTTCTTT,CASSAGYPNTEAFF
TRBJ1-5,-,-,TRBV5-1,TGCGCCAGCAGCTTGGCCCGGGGAGGCCAGCCCCAGCATTTT,CASSLARGGQPQHF
TRBJ2-2,-,-,TRBV5-5,TGTGCCAGCAGCGTCGGGACTCCCACCGGGGAGCTGTTTTTT,CASSVGTPTGELFF
TRBJ1-5,-,TRBD1,TRBV27,TGTGCCAGCAGTTTCCAGGGGGTCCAGCCCCAGCATTTT,CASSFQGVQPQHF
TRBJ2-3,few,-,TRBV4-1,TGCGCCAGCAGCCAAGATCGGGGGAGCGGAGATACGCAGTATTTT,CASSQDRGSGDTQYF
TRBJ2-1,-,-,TRBV5-1,TGCGCCAGCAGCTTGGCCGAAGCTAGGGGTGAGCAGTTCTTC,CASSLAEARGEQFF
TRBJ2-3,-,TRBD1,TRBV4-3,TGCGCCAGCAGCGAGACAGGGGGGGGCACAGATACGCAGTATTTT,CASSETGGGTDTQYF
TRBJ1-5,-,TRBD1,TRBV30,TGTGCCTGGAGTGTGCAGGGACAGGGGTCACAGCCCCAGCATTTT,CAWSVQGQGSQPQHF
TRBJ1-1,-,-,TRBV28,TGTGCCAGCAGTTTAGGATGGGGAGTCATGAACACTGAAGCTTTCTTT,CASSLGWGVMNTEAFF
TRBJ1-1,-,TRBD1,TRBV6-1,TGTGCCAGCAGTAGGCGACAGGGTGGGTCCCTTGAAGCTTTCTTT,CASSRRQGGSLEAFF
TRBJ1-3,-,TRBD1,TRBV19,TGTGCCAGTAGTACGTACACCGGGACAGCTTCTGGAAACACCATATATTTT,CASSTYTGTASGNTIYF
TRBJ1-1,-,TRBD1,TRBV9,TGTGCCAGCAGCTTAGGGGGACAGCCCTACACTGAAGCTTTCTTT,CASSLGGQPYTEAFF
TRBJ2-1,-,-,TRBV5-1,TGCGCCAGCAGCTTGGCCATCGGTGAGCAGTTCTTC,CASSLAIGEQFF
TRBJ2-7,-,-,TRBV5-4,TGTGCCAGCAGCTTGGGGGGCCTCTCCTACGAGCAGTACTTC,CASSLGGLSYEQYF
TRBJ2-7,-,-,TRBV4-3,TGCGCCAGCAGCCAAGATCATATTCCGGGTGGGGAGCAGTACTTC,CASSQDHIPGGEQYF
TRBJ1-5,-,-,TRBV2,TGTGCCAGCAGTGAAAGAGCGGTGGATGGCAATCAGCCCCAGCATTTT,CASSERAVDGNQPQHF
TRBJ2-7,-,-,TRBV6-6,TGTGCCAGCAGTTCCGCCGGGTCGCAGTACTTC,CASSSAGSQYF
TRBJ1-6,-,TRBD1,TRBV6-1,TGTGCCAGCAGATTCGGACAGGAGGATAATTCACCCCTCCACTTT,CASRFGQEDNSPLHF
TRBJ1-1,few,TRBD1,TRBV5-1,TGCGCCAGCAGCCCGGGGACAGGGAACACTGAAGCTTTCTTT,CASSPGTGNTEAFF
TRBJ1-4,-,-,TRBV9,TGTGCCAGCAGCGGAAGGGGATCAACTAATGAAAAACTGTTTTTT,CASSGRGSTNEKLFF
TRBJ2-3,-,TRBD1,TRBV4-3,TGCGCCAGCAGCCAAGGGCGCGACAGGGCAAGCACAGATACGCAGTATTTT,CASSQGRDRASTDTQYF
TRBJ1-3,-,-,TRBV5-6,TGTGCCAGCAGCCACCCTGGCGGCCGCTCTGGAAACACCATATATTTT,CASSHPGGRSGNTIYF
TRBJ1-6,once,TRBD1,TRBV7-2,TGTGCCAGCAGCTTTGGACAGGTGAATTCACCCCTCCACTTT,CASSFGQVNSPLHF